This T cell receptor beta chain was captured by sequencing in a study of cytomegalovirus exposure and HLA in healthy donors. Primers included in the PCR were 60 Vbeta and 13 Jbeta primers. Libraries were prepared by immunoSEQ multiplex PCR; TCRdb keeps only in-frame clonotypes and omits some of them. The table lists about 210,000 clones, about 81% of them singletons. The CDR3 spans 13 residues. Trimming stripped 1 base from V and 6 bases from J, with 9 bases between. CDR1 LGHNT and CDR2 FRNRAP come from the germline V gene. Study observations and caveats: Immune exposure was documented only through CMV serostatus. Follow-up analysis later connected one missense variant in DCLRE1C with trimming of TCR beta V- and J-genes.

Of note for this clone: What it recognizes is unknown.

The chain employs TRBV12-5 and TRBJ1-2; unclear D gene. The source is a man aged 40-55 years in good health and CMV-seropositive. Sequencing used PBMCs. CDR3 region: CASGLDGQDGYTF. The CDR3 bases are TGTGCTAGTGGTTTGGATGGGCAAGATGGCTACACCTTC.